This T cell receptor beta chain was identified during a study of cytomegalovirus exposure and HLA in healthy donors. Study details: Later, an analysis reported that the 110 or so validation repertoires had used the same platform as the roughly 720 first-cohort repertoires. Findings of the study overall: Cytomegalovirus association was listed for 164 TCR beta chains. Subsequent analysis of the roughly 120 validation repertoires found a tendency for first-cohort TCR clusters to co-occur.

Method: immunoSEQ multiplex PCR; TCRdb's copy keeps in-frame clones and lacks some. Among 220,000 or so clones listed, 75% to 90% were seen once. Per the germline V gene, CDR1 is SGDLS and CDR2 is YYNGEE. CDR3 length: 18 residues. Trimming pared 3 bases from V and 0 bases from J, leaving 20 bases between. Details on this clone: Antigen specificity is unknown.

The sequencing sample was made of PBMCs. This sequence joins TRBV9 and TRBJ2-3; tentative D call: TRBD1 (6 bases). The clonotype was recovered from a woman aged 25 to 39 in good health and CMV-seropositive. CDR3 sequence: CASSATGTILSSTDTQYF. CDR3 sequence (DNA): TGTGCCAGCAGCGCCACAGGGACGATATTATCTAGCACAGATACGCAGTATTTT.